A single sample is the source of the 26 T cell receptor beta chains below, sequenced in a study of CD8 T cells in Susac syndrome. Random hexamers served to reverse transcribe roughly 0.5 to 1 ug RNA. TCRdb used MiXCR to reprocess the immunoSEQ multiplex PCR reads, holding one entry per CDR3 protein. The sample contains 200,000 to 250,000 distinct CDR3 sequences, approximately 94% of which appear only once. The sample was CD4+ T cells from PBMCs. These TCRs come from a human donor with Susac syndrome.

Concerning this clonotype itself: The junction differs from germline at one of its ends, possibly a read error. The chain couples TRBV12-3 or TRBV12-4 to TRBJ2-2, with 9 bases matching TRBD1. CDR3 length: 15 amino acids. The CDR3 sequence: CATSLQTGGTGELFF. The CDR3, as DNA: TGTGCCACCAGTTTACAGACAGGGGGCACCGGGGAGCTGTTTTTT.

The chain joins TRBV29-1 to TRBJ1-1, with TRBD1 matching over 7 bases. The V gene end was trimmed by 7 bases and the J gene end by 4 bases; junction bases not matched to a gene: 6. The CDR3 runs to 12 residues. Germline assignment: CDR1 SQVTM and CDR2 ANQGSEA. The CDR3 DNA reads as TGCAGCGCTAAAACAGGGGTCACTGAAGCTTTCTTT. Translation: CSAKTGVTEAFF.

This clonotype was observed a single time. This rearrangement joins TRBV20-1 to TRBJ2-6, with D possibly being TRBD2 (5 bases). This CDR3 spans 16 amino acids. Trimming took 1 base from V and 0 from J, leaving 10 bases between them. Germline CDR1 reads DFQATT; CDR2 reads SNEGSKA (reference sequence). CDR3 region: CSARGRLTSGANVLTF. DNA of the CDR3: TGCAGTGCTAGAGGGAGACTAACCTCTGGGGCCAACGTCCTGACTTTC.

The sample holds one count of this clonotype. This chain links TRBV20-1 with TRBJ1-4; D is unclear. Trimming removed 4 bases from V and 7 bases from J, with 22 bases in between. The CDR3 sequence is 16 residues long. Germline-derived CDR1 and CDR2 are DFQATT and SNEGSKA (reference sequence). CDR3: CSATPDVVLSSEKLFF. In nucleotides, the CDR3 is TGCAGTGCTACCCCGGACGTGGTTTTGTCAAGTGAAAAACTGTTTTTT.

The V and J genes are TRBV4-2 and TRBJ1-1; D call uncertain. CDR1 is LGHNA, CDR2 YNFKEQ, per germline. CDR3 size: 14 residues. V lost 7 bases and J 1 base, leaving 13 bases between the germline ends. The CDR3 DNA reads as TGTGCCAGCACACCGTTCTTACCGAACACTGAAGCTTTCTTT. This sequence encodes CASTPFLPNTEAFF.

In its sample, this clonotype was seen once. CDR3 residues: CASSLQGTYGYTF. The DNA of the CDR3 is TGTGCCAGCAGCCTACAGGGAACCTATGGCTACACCTTC. The chain joins TRBV9 to TRBJ1-2; possible D gene TRBD1, 6 bases. Trimming cost V 4 bases and J 4 bases, with 11 bases left between them. The length of the CDR3 is 13 residues. Germline assignment: CDR1 SGDLS and CDR2 YYNGEE.

The rearrangement joins TRBV30 to TRBJ2-1, with 9 bases fitting TRBD2. CDR3 length: 15 amino acids. The germline CDR1 and CDR2 sequences are GTSNPN and SVGIG (reference sequence). The J segment lost 6 bases and the V segment lost 0 bases, leaving 6 bases of the junction unmatched. The CDR3 spells CAWSVDRTSANEQFF. The CDR3 DNA follows: TGTGCCTGGAGTGTAGACCGGACTAGCGCCAATGAGCAGTTCTTC. The whole variable domain, filled in from reference TRBV30 and TRBJ2-1, reads SQTIHQWPATLVQPVGSPLSLECTVEGTSNPNLYWYRQAAGRGLQLLFYSVGIGQISSEVPQNLSASRPQDRQFILSSKKLLLSDSGFYLCAWSVDRTSANEQFFGPGTRLTVL.

This clonotype has just one count. The rearrangement links TRBV7-2 to TRBJ2-5; 15 positions agree with TRBD2. Germline V gene sequence: CDR1 SGHTA, CDR2 FQGNSA. The CDR3 runs to 15 residues. Unmatched junction bases numbered 1, after V lost 4 bases and J lost 4 bases. The CDR3 bases are TGTGCCAGCAGCTCGGGACTAGCGGGGGGAGAGACCCAGTACTTC. This sequence encodes CASSSGLAGGETQYF.

This CDR3 is CASSFAVGLAGEQYF. The CDR3 region has the DNA TGTGCCAGCAGCTTTGCGGTGGGACTAGCGGGCGAGCAGTACTTC. The genes are TRBV11-2 and TRBJ2-7; TRBD2 aligns across 12 bases. The CDR3 consists of 15 residues. The germline V gene encodes CDR1 SGHAT and CDR2 FQNNGV. V shed 3 bases, J shed 6 bases, and the junction held 6 bases outside the gene matches.

This clonotype occurred once. The chain recombines TRBV30 with TRBJ2-5; 10 positions agree with TRBD2. Germline trimming cut 4 bases from V and 8 bases from J; bases unmatched to any gene: 10. Germline CDR1 is GTSNPN and CDR2 is SVGIG (reference sequence). The CDR3 covers 14 residues. The CDR3, as DNA: TGTGCCTGGACCTCCCGGACTAGCGGACTAACCCAGTACTTC. Protein product: CAWTSRTSGLTQYF.

The rearrangement links TRBV4-1 to TRBJ2-1; 9 bases align to TRBD2. V shed 4 bases, J shed 0 bases, and the junction held 4 bases outside the gene matches. The germline CDR1 and CDR2 sequences are MGHRA and YSYEKL. The CDR3 spans 16 residues. In DNA form, the CDR3 reads TGCGCCAGCAGCCTTAGCGGGGGTCTCTCCTACAATGAGCAGTTCTTC. Its translation is CASSLSGGLSYNEQFF.

V is TRBV12-3 or TRBV12-4 and J is TRBJ1-4; TRBD1 is a possible D gene (6 bases). The CDR3 loop spans 13 amino acids. V was pared by 5 bases and J by 7 bases, with 11 bases between. CDR3 residues: CASSRGPSEKLFF. CDR3 bases: TGTGCCAGCAGTCGGGGGCCTAGTGAAAAACTGTTTTTT.

The gene calls are TRBV20-1 and TRBJ2-3; 7 bases agree with TRBD2. Germline lookup yields CDR1 DFQATT and CDR2 SNEGSKA (reference sequence). With 2 bases clipped from V and 1 base from J, the junction kept 6 bases outside the gene matches. CDR3 length: 15 residues. CDR3 coding DNA: TGCAGTGCTAGATCGAGCGGGGACCGCACAGATACGCAGTATTTT. This sequence encodes CSARSSGDRTDTQYF.

The sample holds one count of this clonotype. For the CDR3, the DNA is TGTGCCAGCAGTTTAAGGAACCCAGGGGAAAGGGGCTACACCTTC. It specifies CASSLRNPGERGYTF. The chain carries TRBV27 and TRBJ1-2, with D maybe TRBD1 (6 bases). Germline assignment: CDR1 MNHEY and CDR2 SMNVEV (reference sequence). V lost 2 bases to trimming and J lost 8 bases, with 18 bases between them. This CDR3 is built from 15 residues.

V is TRBV7-9 and J is TRBJ2-1; either TRBD1 or TRBD2 may fit D (5 bases each). Trimming removed 1 base at V and 7 bases at J, with 8 bases between. The CDR3 totals 13 residues. Germline values: CDR1 SEHNR, CDR2 FQNEAQ (reference sequence). Here the CDR3 DNA reads TGTGCCAGCAGCTTAGGGGGGTCAAATGAGCAGTTCTTC. The encoded protein is CASSLGGSNEQFF.

The chain employs TRBV27 and TRBJ2-7, with unresolved D. The CDR3 spans 13 residues. Germline V gene data show CDR1 as MNHEY and CDR2 as SMNVEV (reference sequence). The V gene lost 4 bases and the J gene lost 0 bases, with 7 bases spanning the gap. CDR3 amino acids: CASSSGSSYEQYF. CDR3 DNA: TGTGCCAGCAGTTCCGGTAGCTCCTACGAGCAGTACTTC.

The chain is built from TRBV30 and TRBJ2-7; TRBD2 matches at 7 bases. Trimming removed 3 bases from V and 2 bases from J; junction bases left unmatched: 10. Germline CDR1 GTSNPN, CDR2 SVGIG (reference sequence). The CDR3 totals 15 residues. CDR3 nucleotides: TGTGCCTGGAGCCCTGACGGGACTATTCCCTACGAGCAGTACTTC. Translating it yields CAWSPDGTIPYEQYF.

The rearrangement uses TRBV7-9 and TRBJ1-1; 7 nucleotides match TRBD1. The V gene's germline CDR1 is SEHNR and CDR2 FQNEAQ (reference sequence). The CDR3 runs to 13 residues. V lost 4 bases and J lost 6; bases outside the gene matches: 5. CDR3 in DNA: TGTGCCAGCAGCTCGACCGACAGGGCTGAAGCTTTCTTT. It encodes CASSSTDRAEAFF.

V is TRBV12-3 or TRBV12-4 and J is TRBJ1-1, with a possible D match to TRBD1 (6 bases). The CDR3 has 14 amino acids. V lost 6 bases to trimming and J lost 0 bases, with 11 bases between them. In DNA form, the CDR3 reads TGTGCCAGCAGGACGACAGGCCTGAACACTGAAGCTTTCTTT. This codes for CASRTTGLNTEAFF.

The rearrangement links TRBV4-1 to TRBJ2-1; D is perhaps TRBD1 (6 bases). The CDR3 contains 16 residues. In germline, CDR1 is MGHRA, CDR2 YSYEKL. Between the trimmed V and J ends, which lost 2 bases and 3 bases, there was a span of 14 bases. The CDR3 region has the DNA TGCGCCAGCAGCCAACCCTTAACGGACAGCTACAATGAGCAGTTCTTC. It specifies CASSQPLTDSYNEQFF.

The rearrangement links TRBV5-4 to TRBJ2-3; the D is unclear. This CDR3 has 13 amino acids. Germline CDR1 reads SGHNT; CDR2 reads YYREEE (reference sequence). Trimming pared 1 base from V and 6 bases from J, leaving 9 bases between. The CDR3 DNA reads TGTGCCAGCAGCTTGTCTATCGAGGATACGCAGTATTTT. Protein: CASSLSIEDTQYF.

This clonotype was detected once. The chain uses TRBV6-2 or TRBV6-3 and TRBJ2-3; 7 nucleotides agree with TRBD2. J was trimmed by 5 bases and V by 0 bases; bases with no gene match: 5. CDR1 and CDR2 (germline): MNHEY, SVGEGT. CDR3 size: 15 residues. CDR3 amino acids: CASSYSTAGRDTQYF. As DNA, the CDR3 is TGTGCCAGCAGTTACTCGACAGCGGGGCGAGATACGCAGTATTTT.

The genes are TRBV5-1 and TRBJ2-3; TRBD1 matches at 9 bases. The CDR3 sequence is 16 residues long. The junction had 4 bases not matched to a gene; V was cut back by 0 bases and J by 2 bases. The germline V gene has CDR1 SGHRS and CDR2 YFSETQ. In nucleotides, the CDR3 is TGCGCCAGCAGCTTGGAAACAGGGGGCAACACAGATACGCAGTATTTT. Residues: CASSLETGGNTDTQYF.

The chain employs TRBV28 and TRBJ2-3; weak D call: TRBD2 (5 bases). This CDR3 region has 13 residues. The germline V and J ends were trimmed by 10 bases and 6 bases, with 17 bases remaining between them. Germline V CDR1 and CDR2: MDHEN, SYDVKM. CDR3 sequence reads: CATSSPDVDTQYF. The CDR3 region has the DNA TGTGCCACTAGCTCCCCCGACGTGGATACGCAGTATTTT.

This chain links TRBV19 with TRBJ1-3; D gene ambiguous. Per the germline V gene, CDR1 is LNHDA and CDR2 is SQIVND (reference sequence). The CDR3 totals 13 residues. Trimming removed 4 bases at V and 1 base at J, with 5 bases between. CDR3 sequence reads: CASSKLSGNTIYF. For the CDR3, the DNA is TGTGCCAGTAGTAAGCTTTCTGGAAACACCATATATTTT.

The V gene is TRBV5-1, the J gene TRBJ2-1, with 8 bases lining up with TRBD2. J gave up 2 bases and V 4 bases, and 5 bases lay outside the gene matches. The CDR3 covers 15 residues. From germline, CDR1 is SGHRS and CDR2 YFSETQ. CDR3: CASSRDGGAYNEQFF. CDR3 DNA sequence: TGCGCCAGCAGCCGGGACGGGGGGGCCTACAATGAGCAGTTCTTC.